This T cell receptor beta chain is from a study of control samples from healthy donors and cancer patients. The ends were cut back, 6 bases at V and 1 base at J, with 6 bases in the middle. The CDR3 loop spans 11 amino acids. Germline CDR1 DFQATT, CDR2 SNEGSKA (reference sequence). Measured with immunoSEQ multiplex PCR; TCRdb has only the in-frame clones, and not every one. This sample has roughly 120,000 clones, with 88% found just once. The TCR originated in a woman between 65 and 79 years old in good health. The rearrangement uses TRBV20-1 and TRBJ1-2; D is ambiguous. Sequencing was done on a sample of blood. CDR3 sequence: CSAPGNYGYTF. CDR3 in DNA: TGCAGTGCGCCTGGTAACTATGGCTACACCTTC.